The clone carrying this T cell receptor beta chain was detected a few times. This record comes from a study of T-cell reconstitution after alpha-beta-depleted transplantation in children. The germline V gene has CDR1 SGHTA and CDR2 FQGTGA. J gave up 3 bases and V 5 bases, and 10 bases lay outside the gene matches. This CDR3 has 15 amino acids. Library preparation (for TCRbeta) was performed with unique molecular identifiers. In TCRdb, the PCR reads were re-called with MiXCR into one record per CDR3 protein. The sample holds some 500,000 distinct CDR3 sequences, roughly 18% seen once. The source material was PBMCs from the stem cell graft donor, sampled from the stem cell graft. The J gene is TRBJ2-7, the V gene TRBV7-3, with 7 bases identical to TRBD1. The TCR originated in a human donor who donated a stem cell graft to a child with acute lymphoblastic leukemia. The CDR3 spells CASSLSGTVDYEQYF. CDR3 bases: TGTGCCAGCAGCCTCTCGGGGACAGTTGACTACGAGCAGTACTTC.